This T cell receptor (beta chain) was sequenced for a study of T cells in Graves' hyperthyroidism and ophthalmopathy. Each diagnosis was grounded in clinical symptoms, serum thyroxine and TRAb, thyroid ultrasound, and orbital computed tomography. The table lists this clonotype with many counts. Its antigen is not identified. Researchers took RNA transcripts and amplified the TCR beta CDR3 regions from them. Using the HTBI primer set, a first-round RT-PCR was run on the TCR CDR3. TCRdb redid the calling of the multiplex PCR reads with MiXCR, one entry per CDR3 protein. This table has hundreds of thousands of distinct CDR3 sequences, 16% appearing once. The CDR3 is 15 residues long. Trimming took off 6 bases at V and 0 bases at J, with 13 bases between the two ends. The germline gives CDR1 SGHVS, CDR2 FQNEAQ. Study-wide results and caveats: A model using 13 V-J features told ophthalmopathy apart from stable hyperthyroidism.

The chain combines TRBV7-8 with TRBJ2-3, with a tentative D call TRBD2 (6 bases). This TCR came from a woman aged 40-49 years with Graves' ophthalmopathy. The sequencing sample was made of blood. CDR3 sequence (DNA): TGTGCCAGCAGGGAGGGACCGGGGAGCACAGATACGCAGTATTTT. Encoded protein: CASREGPGSTDTQYF. Variable domain in full (rest from reference TRBV7-8 and TRBJ2-3): GAGVSQSPRYKVAKRGQDVALRCDPISGHVSLFWYQQALGQGPEFLTYFQNEAQLDKSGLPSDRFFAERPEGSVSTLKIQRTQQEDSAVYLCASREGPGSTDTQYFGPGTRLTVL.